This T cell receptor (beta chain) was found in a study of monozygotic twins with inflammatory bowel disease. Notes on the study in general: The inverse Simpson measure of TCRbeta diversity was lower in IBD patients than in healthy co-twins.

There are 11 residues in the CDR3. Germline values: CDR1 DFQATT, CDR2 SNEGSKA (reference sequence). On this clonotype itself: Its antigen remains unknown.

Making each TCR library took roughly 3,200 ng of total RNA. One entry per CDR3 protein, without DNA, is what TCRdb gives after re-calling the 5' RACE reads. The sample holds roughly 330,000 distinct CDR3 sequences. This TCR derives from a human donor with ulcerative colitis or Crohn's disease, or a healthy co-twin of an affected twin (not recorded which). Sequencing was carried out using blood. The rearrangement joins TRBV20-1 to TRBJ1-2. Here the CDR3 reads CSAWFNYGYTF.